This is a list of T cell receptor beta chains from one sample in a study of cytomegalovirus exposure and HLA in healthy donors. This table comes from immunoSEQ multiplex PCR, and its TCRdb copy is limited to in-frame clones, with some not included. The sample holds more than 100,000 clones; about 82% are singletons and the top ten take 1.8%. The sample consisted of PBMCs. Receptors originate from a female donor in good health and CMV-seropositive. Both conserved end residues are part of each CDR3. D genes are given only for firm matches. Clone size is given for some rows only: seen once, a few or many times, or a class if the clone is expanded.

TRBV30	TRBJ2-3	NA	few	CAWSLTRKDTQYF	TGTGCCTGGAGTCTTACGCGGAAGGATACGCAGTATTTT
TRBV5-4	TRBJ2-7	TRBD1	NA	CASSRAGQGFSYEQYF	TGTGCCAGCAGCCGAGCGGGACAGGGCTTCTCCTACGAGCAGTACTTC
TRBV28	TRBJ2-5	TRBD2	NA	CASSLASGRGRETQYF	TGTGCCAGCAGTTTAGCTAGCGGGAGGGGAAGAGAGACCCAGTACTTC
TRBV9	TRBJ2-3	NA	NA	CASSVAPTVTDTQYF	TGTGCCAGCAGCGTAGCTCCCACGGTGACAGATACGCAGTATTTT
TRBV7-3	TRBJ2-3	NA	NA	CASSLRGFETDTQYF	TGTGCCAGCAGCCTCAGGGGTTTTGAGACAGATACGCAGTATTTT
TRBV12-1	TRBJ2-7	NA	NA	CASSFYRTPSYEQYF	TGTGCCAGCAGCTTTTATCGGACACCAAGTTACGAGCAGTACTTC
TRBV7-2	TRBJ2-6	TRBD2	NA	CASSLRTSGSSGANVLTF	TGTGCCAGCAGCTTAAGGACTAGCGGGAGTTCTGGGGCCAACGTCCTGACTTTC
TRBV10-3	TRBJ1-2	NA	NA	CAISESLSYGYTF	TGTGCCATCAGTGAGTCACTAAGCTATGGCTACACCTTC
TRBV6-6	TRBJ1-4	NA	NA	CASSLGAGFTNEKLFF	TGTGCCAGCAGTTTAGGGGCAGGGTTTACTAATGAAAAACTGTTTTTT
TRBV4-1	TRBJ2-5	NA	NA	CASSQGTGETQYF	TGCGCCAGCAGCCAAGGAACGGGGGAGACCCAGTACTTC
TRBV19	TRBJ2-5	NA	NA	CASSISPGHWKTQYF	TGTGCCAGTAGTATTAGCCCTGGACATTGGAAGACCCAGTACTTC
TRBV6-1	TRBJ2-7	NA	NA	CASSESLNSYEQYF	TGTGCCAGCAGTGAAAGCCTGAACTCCTACGAGCAGTACTTC
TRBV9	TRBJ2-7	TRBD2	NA	CASSVAPSGGYEQYF	TGTGCCAGCAGCGTAGCTCCTAGCGGGGGATACGAGCAGTACTTC